The entry that follows covers one T cell receptor (beta chain) sequence. Its specificity is not known. All patients were treatment-naive before thyroid surgery. The data belong to a study of metastatic and nonmetastatic thyroid tumors. About the study: Repertoires from blood and tumor or nodule tissue of malignant and benign thyroid patients were compared. Points from the study as a whole: Across blood and tumor, TCR beta diversity in malignant thyroid tumors was reportedly significantly higher than in benign nodules.

As originally analysed: CDR3 differences across clinicopathological groups were used to build a distant-metastasis classifier for papillary thyroid cancer. MiXCR re-clonotyped the PCR reads for TCRdb. Here the V and J calls rest on TCRdb's processing, not on the authors' analysis. The table shows 60,000 to 85,000 clones, with 18% occurring only once. The CDR3 spans 15 residues. In germline, CDR1 is SGHRS, CDR2 YFSETQ. V lost 2 bases and J 3 bases, leaving 14 bases between the germline ends. The source of this sequence is a female donor with papillary thyroid cancer or a benign thyroid nodule (not recorded which). Some clones in this sample may be carry-over from other donors' samples. The chain recombines TRBV5-1 with TRBJ1-1, with D unresolved. The sequenced sample was blood. The CDR3 region is CASSLSPRRDTEAFF. Written as DNA, the CDR3 is TGCGCCAGCAGCTTATCCCCGAGGCGGGACACTGAAGCTTTCTTT.